This TCR beta chain was observed in a study of blood T cell repertoires in COVID-19. Background on the study: Material from acute and convalescent COVID-19 was sourced from the United States, Italy and Spain. The cDNA or gDNA used as material had been derived from T cells, B-cell-depleted T cells, or PBMCs.

Authors' processing steps: It was from reference gene primer amplification that nucleated cell counts were estimated. Here immunoSEQ multiplex PCR was the method, and the copy in TCRdb shows in-frame clones only, minus some. The V and J calls and the clone size are those of that table, but D and trimming were determined from the DNA. The table has 140,000 or so clones, approximately 89% seen once. From germline, CDR1 is SGHAT and CDR2 FQNNGV. The length of the CDR3 is 16 residues. With 6 bases removed from V and 5 bases from J, the gap between germline ends came to 21 bases. The chain has TRBV11-2 and TRBJ2-3; the D is unclear. Sequenced sample: peripheral blood. The clonotype was recovered from a human donor in a cohort sampled during active COVID-19. The CDR3 sequence: CASRTQTTSSRDTQYF. The CDR3 DNA follows: TGTGCCAGCAGGACCCAGACGACAAGTTCACGAGATACGCAGTATTTT. Full variable domain (outside the CDR3, taken from reference TRBV11-2 and TRBJ2-3): EAGVAQSPRYKIIEKRQSVAFWCNPISGHATLYWYQQILGQGPKLLIQFQNNGVVDDSQLPKDRFSAERLKGVDSTLKIQPAKLEDSAVYLCASRTQTTSSRDTQYFGPGTRLTVL.